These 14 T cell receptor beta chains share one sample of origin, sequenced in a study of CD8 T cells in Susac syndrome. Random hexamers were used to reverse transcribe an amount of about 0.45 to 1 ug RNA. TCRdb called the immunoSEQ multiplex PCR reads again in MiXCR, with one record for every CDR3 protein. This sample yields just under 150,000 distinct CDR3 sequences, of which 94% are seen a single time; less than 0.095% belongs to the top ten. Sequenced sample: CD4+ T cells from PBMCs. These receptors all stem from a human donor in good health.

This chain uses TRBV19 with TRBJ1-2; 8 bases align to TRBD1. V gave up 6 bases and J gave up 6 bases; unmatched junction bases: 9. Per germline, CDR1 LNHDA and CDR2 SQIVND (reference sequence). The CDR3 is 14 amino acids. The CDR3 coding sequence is TGTGCCAGTAGCCCTCAGGACAGGGCCCATGGCTACACCTTC. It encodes CASSPQDRAHGYTF.

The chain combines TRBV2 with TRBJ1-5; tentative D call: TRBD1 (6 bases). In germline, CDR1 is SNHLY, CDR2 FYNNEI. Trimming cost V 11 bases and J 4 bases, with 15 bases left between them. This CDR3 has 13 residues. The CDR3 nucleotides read TGTGCCGTTCGGGGGGCCCTTAATCAGCCCCAGCATTTT. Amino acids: CAVRGALNQPQHF.

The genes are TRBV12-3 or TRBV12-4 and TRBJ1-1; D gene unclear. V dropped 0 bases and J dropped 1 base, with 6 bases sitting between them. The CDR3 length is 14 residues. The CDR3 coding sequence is TGTGCCAGCAGTTTAGCGCTCCCGAACACTGAAGCTTTCTTT. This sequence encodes CASSLALPNTEAFF.

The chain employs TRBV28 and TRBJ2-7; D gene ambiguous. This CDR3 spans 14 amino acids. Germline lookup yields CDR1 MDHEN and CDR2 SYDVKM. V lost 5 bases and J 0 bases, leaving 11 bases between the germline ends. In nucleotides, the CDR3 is TGTGCCAGCAGTGGTGGGTCTAACTCCTACGAGCAGTACTTC. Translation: CASSGGSNSYEQYF.

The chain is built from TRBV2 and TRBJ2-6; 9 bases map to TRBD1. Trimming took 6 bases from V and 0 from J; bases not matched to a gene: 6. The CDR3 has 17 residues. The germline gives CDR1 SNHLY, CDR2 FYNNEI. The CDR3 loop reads CASRTGQGNSGANVLTF. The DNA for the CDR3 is TGTGCCAGCAGAACGGGACAGGGAAACTCTGGGGCCAACGTCCTGACTTTC.

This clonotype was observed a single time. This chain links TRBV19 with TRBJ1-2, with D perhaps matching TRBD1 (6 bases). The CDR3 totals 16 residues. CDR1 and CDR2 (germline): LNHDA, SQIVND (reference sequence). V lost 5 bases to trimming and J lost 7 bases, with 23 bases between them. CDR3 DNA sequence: TGTGCCAGTAGTTCATCGGTCACGGGGGGCGGCTCTGGCTACACCTTC. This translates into CASSSSVTGGGSGYTF. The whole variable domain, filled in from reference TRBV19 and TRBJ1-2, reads DGGITQSPKYLFRKEGQNVTLSCEQNLNHDAMYWYRQDPGQGLRLIYYSQIVNDFQKGDIAEGYSVSREKKESFPLTVTSAQKNPTAFYLCASSSSVTGGGSGYTFGSGTRLTVV.

DNA of the CDR3: TGCGCCAGCAGCTTGGTCCGGTTAGCGGGGGCGCGGACCGGGGAGCTGTTTTTT. Protein: CASSLVRLAGARTGELFF. The chain recombines TRBV5-1 with TRBJ2-2; 9 bases are a match to TRBD2. CDR3 length: 18 residues. CDR1 is SGHRS, CDR2 YFSETQ, per germline. The trim removed 0 bases at V and 5 bases at J, leaving 11 bases unmatched.

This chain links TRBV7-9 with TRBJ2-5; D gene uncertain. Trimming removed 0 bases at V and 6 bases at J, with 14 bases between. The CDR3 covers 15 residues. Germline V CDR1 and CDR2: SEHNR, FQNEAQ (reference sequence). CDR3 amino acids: CASSLALELIKTQYF. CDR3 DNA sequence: TGTGCCAGCAGCTTAGCGTTGGAGCTAATAAAGACCCAGTACTTC.

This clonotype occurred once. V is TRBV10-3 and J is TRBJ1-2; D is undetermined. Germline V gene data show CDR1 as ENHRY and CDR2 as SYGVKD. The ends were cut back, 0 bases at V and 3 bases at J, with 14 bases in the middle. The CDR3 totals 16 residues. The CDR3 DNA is TGTGCCATCAGTGAGTCCCGGCAGTCTCACGACTATGGCTACACCTTC. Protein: CAISESRQSHDYGYTF.

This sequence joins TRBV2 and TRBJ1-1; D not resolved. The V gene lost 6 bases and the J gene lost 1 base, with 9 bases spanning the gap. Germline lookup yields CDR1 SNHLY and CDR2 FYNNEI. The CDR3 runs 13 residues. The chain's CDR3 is CASSTPPNTEAFF. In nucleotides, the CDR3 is TGTGCCAGCAGCACCCCACCGAACACTGAAGCTTTCTTT.

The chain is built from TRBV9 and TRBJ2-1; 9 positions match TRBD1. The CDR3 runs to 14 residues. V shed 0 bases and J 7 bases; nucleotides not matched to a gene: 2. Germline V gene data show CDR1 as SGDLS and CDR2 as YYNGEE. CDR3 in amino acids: CASSVGGTGNEQFF. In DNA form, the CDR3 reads TGTGCCAGCAGCGTAGGAGGGACAGGGAATGAGCAGTTCTTC.

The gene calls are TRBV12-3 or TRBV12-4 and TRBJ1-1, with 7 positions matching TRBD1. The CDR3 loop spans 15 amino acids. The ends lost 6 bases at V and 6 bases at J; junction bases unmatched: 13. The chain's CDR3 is CASSTPDRLLPEAFF. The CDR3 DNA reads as TGTGCCAGCAGCACCCCGGACAGGTTACTCCCTGAAGCTTTCTTT.

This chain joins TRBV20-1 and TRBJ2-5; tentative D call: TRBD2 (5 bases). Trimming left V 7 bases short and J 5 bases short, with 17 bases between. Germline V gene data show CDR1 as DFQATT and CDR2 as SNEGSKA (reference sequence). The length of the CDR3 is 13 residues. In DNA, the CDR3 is TGCAGTGTTTTAGGTTTGGCGGGTGAGACCCAGTACTTC. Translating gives CSVLGLAGETQYF.

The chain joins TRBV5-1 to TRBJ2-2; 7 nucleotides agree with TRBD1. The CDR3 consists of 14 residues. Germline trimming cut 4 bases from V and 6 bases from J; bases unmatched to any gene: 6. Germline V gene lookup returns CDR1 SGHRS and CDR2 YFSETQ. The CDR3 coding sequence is TGCGCCAGCAGCGGTACAGGGGACGCCGGGGAGCTGTTTTTT. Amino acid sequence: CASSGTGDAGELFF.